Included here is one T cell receptor beta chain sequence, with context. Its antigen remains undetermined. No per-base quality is available; no much larger clone lies one base away. The data stem from a study of blood T cells in healthy people across ages (dated by TCRdb to between 2014 and 2016). Concerning the study at large: In model experiments, template switching captured roughly one uniquely barcoded TCR beta cDNA molecule for every two T cells. Using deep sequencing normalized with unique cDNA molecular identifiers, the study measured how TCR beta repertoire diversity changes with age. Four age groups were formed from the donors: young (average 16 years), middle-aged (approximately 42), aged (about 62) and long-lived (less than 85). To avoid experimental bias, donors of different ages were randomly spread across the sequencing lanes. Using the same blood draw, the study looked at two additional independent replicas of 1 million unique cDNA reads for two donors, one aged 18 to 30 and the other aged 80 or older.

The library came from 5' RACE. Sequencing took place on an Illumina HiSeq 2500. The second PCR ran for about 7 to 11 cycles and used a J-beta primer mix along with a sample-barcoded 5' primer. A template-switch 5' adaptor carrying 12 random nucleotides introduced a unique molecular identifier onto each TCR beta cDNA molecule. Each sample yielded at least 3 million CDR3-containing paired-end reads. The Mint cDNA synthesis kit, primed by a TRBC-specific oligonucleotide, was used to synthesize first-strand cDNA from all RNA. Following uracil-DNA glycosylase treatment, all cDNA underwent a first 18-cycle PCR with the universal primers M1SS and BC2_uni_R. In the original analysis: Normalization of each sample was performed by random selection of 1 million high-quality reads, each carrying a distinct molecular identifier. Reads sharing molecular identifiers were discarded rather than binned into consensus sequences. MiTCR, with a Q25 quality threshold and the strictest error-elimination algorithm, was used for CDR3 identification, clonotype clustering and error correction. A nonparametric unseen species model with Euler transformation was used to estimate lower-bound total TCR beta diversity. TCRdb redid the processing of the public reads, applying fastp at Q25 and MiXCR, and retained in-frame beta chains. Each record represents a unique CDR3 protein, reported with the most common genes and DNA among its rows. It is TCRdb's table, rather than the study itself, that gives the V and J calls and clone size. A total of 1.5 million to 1.8 million distinct CDR3 sequences appear in this sample, approximately 43% of them only once. Jointly, the top ten make up about 3.8% of the sample.

CDR3 length: 17 amino acids, cysteine to phenylalanine. The entry retains the CDR3 DNA only, 51 bases that are in frame from base 1. CDR1 DFQATT and CDR2 SNEGSKA are derived from the germline V gene (reference sequence). V loses 1 base at its end and J loses 1 base; junction bases beyond the gene matches: 8. Donors were a few dozen systemically healthy Caucasian individuals from Russia aged roughly 6 to 95 years. Each donor gave ten milliliters of peripheral blood, collected into EDTA-treated Vacutainer tubes. Ficoll-Paque density-gradient centrifugation was used to isolate PBMCs, with at least 6 million per sample. Trizol reagent was used to extract total RNA from the PBMCs, yielding at least 6 micrograms per sample. For every donor, flow cytometry on a PBMC aliquot measured the percentage of naive CD45RAhigh/CD27high T cells. Summary of the overall study and its limitations: A strong correlation was found between observed TCR beta diversity and the percentage of naive T cells measured by flow cytometry. Estimates of total diversity based on one million sequenced T cells were regarded as lower bounds and as underestimates. Because donor CMV infection status was unknown, age-related changes in expanded clonotypes were potentially confounded. Conclusive comparison of naive and antigen-experienced compartments was prevented by the profiling of bulk unsorted PBMCs. Compared with the aged group, the long-lived group had more naive CD4+ T cells, fewer expanded clones and increased TCR diversity, a pattern suggesting age selection. Observed TCR beta diversity per million T cells fell roughly linearly with age, and a significant reduction was already apparent by age about 43.

The origin of this receptor is a woman younger than 35 in good health. Sequenced: blood. This receptor chain uses TRBV20-1 and TRBJ2-3; the junction holds 10 bases that match TRBD2. Here the CDR3 is given as CSARVSGGASGTDTQYF. The nucleotide sequence reads as follows: TGCAGTGCTAGAGTGAGCGGGGGGGCCTCTGGCACAGATACGCAGTATTTT.